This TCR beta chain was identified in a study of T cells in Graves' hyperthyroidism and ophthalmopathy. Study-wide background: Before treatment of any kind, peripheral blood was taken at initial diagnosis. Study-wide findings and caveats: Within blood appeared most thyroid clonotypes that had expanded above 0.001.

This clonotype was observed at least ten times. The antigen remains undetermined. The CDR3 extends over 15 amino acids. The germline V gene has CDR1 MNHEY and CDR2 SMNVEV (reference sequence). V shed 6 bases and J shed 1 base, with 13 bases lying between them. Aged 18 to 65, the patients had hyperthyroidism that was newly diagnosed and had lasted under 2 months. RNA transcripts were the template for amplifying TCR beta CDR3 regions. HTBI primers were used for first-round RT-PCR of the TCR CDR3. TCRdb passed the multiplex PCR reads through MiXCR, listing each CDR3 protein once. Of 350,000 or so distinct CDR3 sequences listed, 17% were seen once; the top ten hold around 35%.

Sequences were obtained from blood. The clonotype originates from a woman aged 25 to 39 with Graves' hyperthyroidism that later progressed to Graves' ophthalmopathy. The V call is TRBV27, the J call TRBJ1-5; D is unresolved. The CDR3 DNA reads TGTGCCAGCAGCAAATATGGAAGAAGCAATCAGCCCCAGCATTTT. Translation gives CASSKYGRSNQPQHF.